The source of this T cell receptor (beta chain) is a study of OX40 agonist ivuxolimab in advanced cancers. TCRdb keeps only in-frame clones here, not all; method: immunoSEQ multiplex PCR. Among around 50,000 clones listed, about 88% were seen once. V lost 1 base and J 0 bases, leaving 15 bases between the germline ends. Germline CDR1 reads LNHDA; CDR2 reads SQIVND (reference sequence). CDR3 length: 17 amino acids. In the case of this clone: In the same sample, other DNA sequences code for this CDR3.

The rearrangement joins TRBV19 to TRBJ1-2, with D possibly TRBD1 on 5 matching bases. This clonotype was obtained from an adult with an advanced solid tumor such as melanoma, head and neck, liver or kidney cancer. This specimen consisted of CD4+ or CD8+ T cells sorted from blood, obtained in a trial of the OX40 agonist ivuxolimab. CDR3 sequence (DNA): TGTGCCAGTAGTATAGGGGGCAGCACAAGCACTAACTATGGCTACACCTTC. Amino acid sequence: CASSIGGSTSTNYGYTF.